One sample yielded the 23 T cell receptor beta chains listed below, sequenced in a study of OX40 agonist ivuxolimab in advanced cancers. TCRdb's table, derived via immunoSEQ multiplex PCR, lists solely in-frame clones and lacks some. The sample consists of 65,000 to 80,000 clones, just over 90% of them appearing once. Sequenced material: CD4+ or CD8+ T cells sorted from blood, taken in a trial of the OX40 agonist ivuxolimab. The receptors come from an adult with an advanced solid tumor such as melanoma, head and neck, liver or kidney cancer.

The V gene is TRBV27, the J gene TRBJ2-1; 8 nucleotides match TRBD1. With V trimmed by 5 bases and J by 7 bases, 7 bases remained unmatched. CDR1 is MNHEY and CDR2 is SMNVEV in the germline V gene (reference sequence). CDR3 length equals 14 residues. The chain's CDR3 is CASSTGGPGNEQFF. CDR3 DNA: TGTGCCAGCAGTACAGGGGGTCCTGGGAATGAGCAGTTCTTC.

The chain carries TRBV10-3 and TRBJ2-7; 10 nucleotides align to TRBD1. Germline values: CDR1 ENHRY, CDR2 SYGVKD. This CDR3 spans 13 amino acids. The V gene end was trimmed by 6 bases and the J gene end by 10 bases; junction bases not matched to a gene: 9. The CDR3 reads CAISGTGAPLQYF. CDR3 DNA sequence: TGTGCCATCAGCGGGACAGGGGCGCCCCTTCAGTACTTC.

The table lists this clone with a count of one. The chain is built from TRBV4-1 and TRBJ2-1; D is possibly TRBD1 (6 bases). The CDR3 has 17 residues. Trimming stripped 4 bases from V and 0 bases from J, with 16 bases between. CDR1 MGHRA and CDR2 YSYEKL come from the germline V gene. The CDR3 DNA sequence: TGCGCCAGCAGCCCTGATATGGGGGCGAGCTCCTACAATGAGCAGTTCTTC. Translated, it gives CASSPDMGASSYNEQFF.

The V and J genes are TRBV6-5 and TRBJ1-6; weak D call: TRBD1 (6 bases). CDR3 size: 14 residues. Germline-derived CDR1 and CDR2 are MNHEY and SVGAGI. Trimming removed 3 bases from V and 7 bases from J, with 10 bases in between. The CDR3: CASSYGGSNSPLHF. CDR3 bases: TGTGCCAGCAGTTATGGGGGCTCAAATTCACCCCTCCACTTT.

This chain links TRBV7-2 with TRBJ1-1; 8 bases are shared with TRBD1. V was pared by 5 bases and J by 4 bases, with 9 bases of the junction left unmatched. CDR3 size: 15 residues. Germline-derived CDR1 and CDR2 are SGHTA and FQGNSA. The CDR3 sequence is CASSPGQGMGTEAFF. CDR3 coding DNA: TGTGCCAGCAGCCCCGGACAGGGTATGGGCACTGAAGCTTTCTTT.

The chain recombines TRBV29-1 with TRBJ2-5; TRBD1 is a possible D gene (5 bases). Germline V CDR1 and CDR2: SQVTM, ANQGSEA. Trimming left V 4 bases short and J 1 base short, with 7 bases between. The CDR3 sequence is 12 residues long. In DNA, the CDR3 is TGCAGCGTTGGGGGCCGCCAAGAGACCCAGTACTTC. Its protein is CSVGGRQETQYF.

The CDR3 coding sequence is TGTGCCAGCAGCTTAGCCCCCGATAGCGGGGGGGCCCGAGATACGCAGTATTTT. It specifies CASSLAPDSGGARDTQYF. The V call is TRBV7-2, the J call TRBJ2-3; 11 positions agree with TRBD2. Per the germline V gene, CDR1 is SGHTA and CDR2 is FQGNSA. The CDR3 length is 18 residues. J gave up 5 bases and V 0 bases, and 10 bases lay outside the gene matches.

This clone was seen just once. The CDR3 DNA is TGTGCCAGTCGTGGACAGGGCTTTGGAAACACCATATATTTT. Its translation: CASRGQGFGNTIYF. The chain is built from TRBV19 and TRBJ1-3, with TRBD1 matching 8 bases. CDR1 is LNHDA and CDR2 is SQIVND in the germline V gene (reference sequence). V gave up 8 bases and J gave up 3 bases; unmatched junction bases: 6. The CDR3 has 14 amino acids.

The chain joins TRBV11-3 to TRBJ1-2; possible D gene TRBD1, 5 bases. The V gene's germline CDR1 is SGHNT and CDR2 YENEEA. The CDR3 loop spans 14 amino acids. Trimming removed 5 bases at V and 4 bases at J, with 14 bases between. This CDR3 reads CASSRGSGGYGYTF. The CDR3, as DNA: TGTGCCAGCAGCCGAGGTTCCGGGGGCTATGGCTACACCTTC.

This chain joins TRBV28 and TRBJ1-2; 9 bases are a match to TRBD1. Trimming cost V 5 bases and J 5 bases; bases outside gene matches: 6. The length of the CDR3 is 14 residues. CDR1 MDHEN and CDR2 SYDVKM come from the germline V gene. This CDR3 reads CASSGGQGVYGYTF. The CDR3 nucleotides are TGTGCCAGCAGTGGGGGACAGGGAGTTTATGGCTACACCTTC.

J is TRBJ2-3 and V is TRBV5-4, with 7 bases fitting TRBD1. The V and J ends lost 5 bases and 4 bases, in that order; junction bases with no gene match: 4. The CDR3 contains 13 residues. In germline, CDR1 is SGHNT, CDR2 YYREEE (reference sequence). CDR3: CASRQQGSDTQYF. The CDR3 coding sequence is TGTGCCAGCAGGCAACAGGGGTCAGATACGCAGTATTTT.

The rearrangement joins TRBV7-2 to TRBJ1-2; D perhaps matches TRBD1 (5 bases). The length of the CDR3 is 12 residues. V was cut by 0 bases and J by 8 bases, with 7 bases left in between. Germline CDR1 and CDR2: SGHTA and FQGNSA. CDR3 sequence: CASSLASGGYTF. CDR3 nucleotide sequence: TGTGCCAGCAGCTTAGCATCAGGGGGCTACACCTTC.

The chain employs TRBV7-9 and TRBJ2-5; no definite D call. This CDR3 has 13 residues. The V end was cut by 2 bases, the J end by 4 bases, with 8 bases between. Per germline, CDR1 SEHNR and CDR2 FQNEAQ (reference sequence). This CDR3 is CASSLTQLETQYF. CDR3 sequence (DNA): TGTGCCAGCAGCTTAACTCAGCTAGAGACCCAGTACTTC.

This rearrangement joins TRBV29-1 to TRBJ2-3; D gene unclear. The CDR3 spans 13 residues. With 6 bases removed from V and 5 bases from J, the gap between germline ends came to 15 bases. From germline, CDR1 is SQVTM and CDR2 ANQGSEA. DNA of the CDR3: TGCAGCGTGCGTAGGGCAGGCGGAGATACGCAGTATTTT. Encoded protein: CSVRRAGGDTQYF.

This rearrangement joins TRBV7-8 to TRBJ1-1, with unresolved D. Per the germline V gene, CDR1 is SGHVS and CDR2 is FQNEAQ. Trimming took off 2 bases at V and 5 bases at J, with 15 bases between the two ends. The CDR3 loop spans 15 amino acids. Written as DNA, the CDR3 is TGTGCCAGCAGCTTAACCGGTTGGGGTCGGACTGAAGCTTTCTTT. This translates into CASSLTGWGRTEAFF.

CDR3 DNA sequence: TGTGCCAGCAGCTTATATTTCAACTGGGGGGCGCGTTCCTACAATGAGCAGTTCTTC. Protein product: CASSLYFNWGARSYNEQFF. The V gene is TRBV13, the J gene TRBJ2-1, with D perhaps given as TRBD1 or TRBD2 (6 bases each). V lost 2 bases, J lost 1 base, and 21 bases lay in between. This CDR3 is 19 amino acids long. Germline V lookup: CDR1 PRHDT, CDR2 FYEKMQ (reference sequence).

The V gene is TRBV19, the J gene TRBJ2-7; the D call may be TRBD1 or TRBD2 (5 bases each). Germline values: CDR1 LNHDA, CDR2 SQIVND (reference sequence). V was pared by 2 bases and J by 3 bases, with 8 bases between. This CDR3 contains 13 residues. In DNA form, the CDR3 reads TGTGCCAGTAGTATACCAGGGAGCTACGAGCAGTACTTC. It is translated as CASSIPGSYEQYF.

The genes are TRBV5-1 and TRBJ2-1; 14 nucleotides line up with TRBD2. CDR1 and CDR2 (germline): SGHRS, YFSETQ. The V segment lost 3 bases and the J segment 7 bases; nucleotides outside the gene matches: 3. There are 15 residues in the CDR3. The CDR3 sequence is CASSWGLAGENEQFF. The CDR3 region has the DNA TGCGCCAGCAGCTGGGGACTAGCGGGGGAAAATGAGCAGTTCTTC.

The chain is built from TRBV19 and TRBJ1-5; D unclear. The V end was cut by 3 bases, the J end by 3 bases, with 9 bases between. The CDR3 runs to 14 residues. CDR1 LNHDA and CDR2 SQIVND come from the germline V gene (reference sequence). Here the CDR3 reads CASSIDGFNQPQHF. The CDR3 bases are TGTGCCAGTAGTATCGACGGGTTCAATCAGCCCCAGCATTTT.

In nucleotides, the CDR3 is TGTGCCAGCAGTTTGGTCGGACAGTCCTTCTACGAGCAGTACTTC. This encodes CASSLVGQSFYEQYF. The chain carries TRBV28 and TRBJ2-7, with D possibly being TRBD1 (6 bases). The germline gives CDR1 MDHEN, CDR2 SYDVKM. The length of the CDR3 is 15 residues. Trimming removed 3 bases from V and 3 bases from J, with 15 bases in between. Full variable domain (outside the CDR3, taken from reference TRBV28 and TRBJ2-7): DVKVTQSSRYLVKRTGEKVFLECVQDMDHENMFWYRQDPGLGLRLIYFSYDVKMKEKGDIPEGYSVSREKKERFSLILESASTNQTSMYLCASSLVGQSFYEQYFGPGTRLTVT.

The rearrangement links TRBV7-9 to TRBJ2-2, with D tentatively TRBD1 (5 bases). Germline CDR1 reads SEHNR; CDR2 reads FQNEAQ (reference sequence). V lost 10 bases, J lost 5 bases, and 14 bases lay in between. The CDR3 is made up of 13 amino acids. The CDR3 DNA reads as TGTGCCATCCAACGACAGTCGACCGGGGAGCTGTTTTTT. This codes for CAIQRQSTGELFF.

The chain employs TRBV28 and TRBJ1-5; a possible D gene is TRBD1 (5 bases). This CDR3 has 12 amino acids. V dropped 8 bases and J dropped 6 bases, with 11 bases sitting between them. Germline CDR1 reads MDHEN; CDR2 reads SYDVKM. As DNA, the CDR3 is TGTGCCAGCGGGCAGGGTAGTCAGCCCCAGCATTTT. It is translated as CASGQGSQPQHF.

The CDR3 DNA reads as TGTGCCAGCATCACTAGCGGGGGGAGGAATGAGCAGTTCTTC. Translating it yields CASITSGGRNEQFF. The chain couples TRBV7-8 to TRBJ2-1, with 12 nucleotides matching TRBD2. The CDR3 runs to 14 residues. The J segment lost 7 bases and the V segment lost 7 bases, leaving 5 bases of the junction unmatched. Germline loops: CDR1 SGHVS, CDR2 FQNEAQ.